This T cell receptor (beta chain) was recorded in a study of blood T cells in healthy people across ages. Study-wide findings and caveats: Considered underestimates were the diversity estimates obtained from one million T cells.

In its sample, this clonotype was seen a few times. The antigen is unknown. Relative to the germline gene, one junction end is altered; a read error may explain this. The germline gives CDR1 LGHNA, CDR2 YSLEER. The CDR3 length is 15 residues. PCR was performed a second time for roughly 7 to 11 cycles using a sample-barcoded 5' primer and a J-beta primer mix. TCRdb re-called the 5' RACE reads with MiXCR, one entry per CDR3 protein. The table lists approximately 1,700,000 distinct CDR3 sequences, around 42% of them singletons. The chain couples TRBV4-3 to TRBJ2-7, with a weak D call TRBD1 (6 bases). The source material was blood. The source is a human donor in good health. CDR3 bases: TGCGCCAGCAGCCAAATATTAGGCGAGGGGGACGAACAGTACTTC. Protein sequence: CASSQILGEGDEQYF.